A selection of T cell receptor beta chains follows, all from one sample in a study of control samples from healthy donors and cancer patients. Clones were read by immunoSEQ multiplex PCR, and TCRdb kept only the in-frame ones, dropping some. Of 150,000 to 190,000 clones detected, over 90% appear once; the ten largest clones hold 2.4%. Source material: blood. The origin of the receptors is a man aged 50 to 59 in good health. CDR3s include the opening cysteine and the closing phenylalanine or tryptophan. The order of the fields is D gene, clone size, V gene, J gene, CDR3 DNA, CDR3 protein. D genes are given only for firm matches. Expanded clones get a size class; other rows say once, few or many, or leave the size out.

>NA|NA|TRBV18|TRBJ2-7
TGTGCCAGCTCACCATCGGGCGAGCAGTACTTC
CASSPSGEQYF
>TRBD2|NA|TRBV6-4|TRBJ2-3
TGTGCCAGCAGTGACAGGGGACTAGCGGGAGGAATATACACAGATACGCAGTATTTT
CASSDRGLAGGIYTDTQYF
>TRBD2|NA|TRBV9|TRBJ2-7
TGTGCCAGCAGCACAAGCGGGAGAGGCAACGAGCAGTACTTC
CASSTSGRGNEQYF
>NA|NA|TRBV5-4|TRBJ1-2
TGTGCCAGCAGCTTGGCGGTTAACACCTTCCATGGCTACACCTTC
CASSLAVNTFHGYTF
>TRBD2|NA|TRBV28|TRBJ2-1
TGTGCCAGCAGTTTTAGCGGGAGGGGCAATGAGCAGTTCTTC
CASSFSGRGNEQFF
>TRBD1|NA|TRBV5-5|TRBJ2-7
TGTGCCAGCAGCTTTGGGACAGGGGGTTTCGAGCAGTACTTC
CASSFGTGGFEQYF
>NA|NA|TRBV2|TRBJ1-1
TGTGCCAGCAGGAGGCCCACAGGGCCGGGGACTGAAGCTTTCTTT
CASRRPTGPGTEAFF
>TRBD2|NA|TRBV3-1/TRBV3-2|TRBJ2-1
TGTGCCAGCAGCCTTTGGACTAGCGAAAATGAGCAGTTCTTC
CASSLWTSENEQFF
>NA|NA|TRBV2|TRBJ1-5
TGTGCCAGCACGGGGGGCGGTCAGCCCCAGCATTTT
CASTGGGQPQHF
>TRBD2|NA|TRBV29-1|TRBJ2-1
TGCAGCGTTGCCCATAATAGCGGGATCTCCTACAATGAGCAGTTCTTC
CSVAHNSGISYNEQFF
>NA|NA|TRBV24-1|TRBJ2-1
TGTGCCACCAGTGATTATGGCCAGGGTAGCAATGAGCAGTTCTTC
CATSDYGQGSNEQFF
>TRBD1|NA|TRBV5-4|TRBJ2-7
TGTGCCAGCAGCTTGGAGACAGGGTACAGCTACGAGCAGTACTTC
CASSLETGYSYEQYF
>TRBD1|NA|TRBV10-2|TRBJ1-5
TGCGCCAGCAGTGAGTCGGGGGGACAGGGGAGCAATCAGCCCCAGCATTTT
CASSESGGQGSNQPQHF
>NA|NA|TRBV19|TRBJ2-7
TGTGCCAGTAGTAAACAGAAAACTCCCTACGAGCAGTACTTC
CASSKQKTPYEQYF
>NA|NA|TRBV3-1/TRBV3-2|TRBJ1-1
TGTGCCAGCAGCCAAGATGTCAGCGGGAGGGGGGGCACTGAAGCTTTCTTT
CASSQDVSGRGGTEAFF
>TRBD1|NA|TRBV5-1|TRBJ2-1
TGCGCCAGCAGCTCTACAGGGGATTATGAGCAGTTCTTC
CASSSTGDYEQFF
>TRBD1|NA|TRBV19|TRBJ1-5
TGTGCCAGTAGTAGGCAGGGGGTGGACGTCGCGAGCAATCAGCCCCAGCATTTT
CASSRQGVDVASNQPQHF
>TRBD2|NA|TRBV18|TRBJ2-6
TGTGCCAGCTCACCACCTGGCGCGGGGGCTGGGGCCAACGTCCTGACTTTC
CASSPPGAGAGANVLTF
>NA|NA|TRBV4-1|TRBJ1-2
TGCGCCAGCAGCCCCTTTGGAGCCTCTAACTATGGCTACACCTTC
CASSPFGASNYGYTF
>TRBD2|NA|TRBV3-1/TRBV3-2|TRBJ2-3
TGTGCCAGCAGCCAAGAAGAGGGCGGGAGAACAGATACGCAGTATTTT
CASSQEEGGRTDTQYF
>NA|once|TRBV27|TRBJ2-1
TGTGCCAGCAGTTTATTTGAAACTCTAGGGCGCAATGAGCAGTTCTTC
CASSLFETLGRNEQFF
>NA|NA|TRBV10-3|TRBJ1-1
TGTGCCATAACCGACTCCAGGCTGGCTTTCTTT
CAITDSRLAFF
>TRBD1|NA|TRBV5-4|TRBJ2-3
TGTGCCAGCAGCCCGGGACAGAACACAGATACGCAGTATTTT
CASSPGQNTDTQYF
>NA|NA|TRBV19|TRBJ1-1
TGTGCCTCCCTTCCCCGGGGGGCCTTGAACACTGAAGCTTTCTTT
CASLPRGALNTEAFF
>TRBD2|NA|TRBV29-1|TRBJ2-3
TGCAGCGTTAAAGCGGGAGGGCCTTCAGATACGCAGTATTTT
CSVKAGGPSDTQYF
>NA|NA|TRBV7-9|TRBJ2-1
TGTGCCAGCAGCACCACGGGGAAATGGCAGTTCTTC
CASSTTGKWQFF
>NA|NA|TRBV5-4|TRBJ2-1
TGTGCCAGCAGCTTAGGCGGGGCTCACAATGAGCAGTTCTTC
CASSLGGAHNEQFF
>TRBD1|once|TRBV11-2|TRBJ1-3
TGTGCCAGCAGCCAAGTTGGGACAGGGTCGCAAAACACCATATATTTT
CASSQVGTGSQNTIYF
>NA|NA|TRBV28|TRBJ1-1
TGTGCCAGCAGTTCGACAGGATTGAACACTGAAGCTTTCTTT
CASSSTGLNTEAFF
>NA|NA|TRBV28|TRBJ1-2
TGTGCCAGCAGTCCGGGTAAAGGGGGGGACTATGGCTACACCTTC
CASSPGKGGDYGYTF
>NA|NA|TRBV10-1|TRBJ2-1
TGCGCCAGCATCGGAGACGGGAACTACAATGAGCAGTTCTTC
CASIGDGNYNEQFF
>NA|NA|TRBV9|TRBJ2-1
TGTGCCAGCAGCCCGACCGCAAATGAGCAGTTCTTC
CASSPTANEQFF
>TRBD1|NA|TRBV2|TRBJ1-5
TGTGCCAGCAGTCCCGGACAGACTACAGGGGGGCCCCAGCATTTT
CASSPGQTTGGPQHF
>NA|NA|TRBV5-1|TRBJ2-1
TGCGCCAGCAGCTTGGCGGGAGCAGCCTACAATGAGCAGTTCTTC
CASSLAGAAYNEQFF
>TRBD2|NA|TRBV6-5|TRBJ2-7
TGTGCCAGCAGTACCCACGGGACTAGCGGCACCGAGCAGTACTTC
CASSTHGTSGTEQYF
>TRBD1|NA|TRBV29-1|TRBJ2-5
TGCAGCATTACCGGGACAGGGAGAGAGACCCAGTACTTC
CSITGTGRETQYF
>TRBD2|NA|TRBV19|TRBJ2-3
TGTGCCAGTAGGGGAGGGTCAGATACGCAGTATTTT
CASRGGSDTQYF